This T cell receptor (beta chain) was recorded in a study of OX40 agonist ivuxolimab in advanced cancers. About the investigation overall: The costimulatory receptor OX40 (CD134) was targeted by ivuxolimab, a fully human IgG2 agonistic monoclonal antibody. Intravenous ivuxolimab was administered to patients every 2 weeks at six dose levels: 0.01, 0.1, 0.3, 1.5, 3 and 10 mg/kg. Of the approximately 50 dose-escalation patients, hepatocellular carcinoma was present in around 19, melanoma in about 15, renal cell carcinoma in 9 and head and neck cancer in 9. The dose-escalation cohort was 82.7% male with a mean age of approximately 60 years, ranging from roughly 23 to 79. Patients were allowed to have had prior anti-PD-1, anti-PD-L1 or anti-CTLA-4 therapy, and approximately 40% of the dose-escalation patients had been treated with checkpoint inhibitors. Partial responses occurred in three dose-escalation patients, of whom one had hepatocellular carcinoma and two had cutaneous melanoma. Peripheral TCRbeta sequencing aimed to test whether ivuxolimab altered TCR sequence diversity and caused clonal T-cell expansion. The paper covers the monotherapy dose-escalation part of the phase I ivuxolimab trial, which included N ≈ 52 patients. Results the study describes overall, beyond this receptor: The antigen specificity of the clonally expanded peripheral T cells was not determined. In partial responders in the 0.1-3.0 mg/kg groups, normalized peripheral clonal expansion was found to be among the lowest, especially among CD8+ T cells. Low levels of normalized T-cell clonal expansion were also seen in some patients who did not respond. At doses from 0.1 to 3.0 mg/kg, clonal expansion was seen in both CD4+ and CD8+ blood T cells between baseline and week 6. After ivuxolimab, CD8+ T cells had more expanded clones than CD4+ T cells on average.

For sequencing of the TCRbeta CDR3 region, genomic DNA was extracted from the sorted cells. TCRbeta CDR3 regions were sequenced using the immunoSEQ Assay. Not all clones reach the TCRdb copy of this immuneACCESS table, which keeps in-frame sequences only. Checked studies attribute under half of the gap to unresolved V genes and leave the rest unexplained. The sample includes tens of thousands of clones, with about 89% observed a single time. Approximately 0.8% of the sample comes from the top ten. Regarding this clone: This clone's antigen is unknown. The input lacks base qualities; no much larger clone sits a single base away.

The germline V gene (reference sequence) supplies CDR1 MNHNY and CDR2 SVGAGI. V lost 5 bases and J lost 0 bases, and the count of bases not matched to a germline gene is 6. The CDR3 spans 15 residues, from the cysteine through the phenylalanine. Only the CDR3 DNA is retained, 45 bases long and in frame from the first base. Patients with a history of autoimmune disease or receiving systemic immunosuppression were excluded from the trial. Peripheral blood for TCR sequencing was collected from all dose cohorts at baseline, on cycle 4 day 1, and on cycle 7 day 1. The samples were drawn from a first-in-human, open-label, multicenter phase I dose-escalation trial of ivuxolimab. Adults with locally advanced or metastatic melanoma, renal cell, hepatocellular, or head and neck squamous cell carcinoma were enrolled in the trial. Before TCR sequencing, CD4+ T cells and CD8+ T cells from peripheral blood were sorted into separate populations.

The rearrangement combines TRBV6-6 with TRBJ2-7; TRBD2 matches 8 bases in the middle. This TCR was sampled from an adult with an advanced solid tumor such as melanoma, head and neck, liver or kidney cancer. This specimen was CD4+ or CD8+ T cells sorted from blood, taken in a trial of the OX40 agonist ivuxolimab. The nucleotide sequence reads as follows: TGTGCCAGCAGTACATACGGGGGGGACTCCTACGAGCAGTACTTC. Its coded protein is CASSTYGGDSYEQYF.